These T cell receptor beta chains were read from a single sample in a study of blood T cell repertoires in COVID-19. Sequencing was performed with immunoSEQ multiplex PCR; in TCRdb, only in-frame clones are kept and a portion is missing. The sample contains about 250,000 clones, about 79% of which appear only once. Sequencing was performed on peripheral blood. The receptor source for this set is an elderly man with acute or convalescent COVID-19. Each CDR3 is given with its conserved first and last residue. The order of the fields is J gene, V gene, D gene, clone size, CDR3 protein, CDR3 DNA. The D gene is left open where the match is weak. Rows may omit the clone size; those that give it use once, few, many or a size class.

J: TRBJ2-2
V: TRBV3-1/TRBV3-2
D: TRBD1
size: once
CDR3: CASSPGQGAGGELFF
DNA: TGTGCCAGCAGCCCAGGACAGGGAGCTGGCGGGGAGCTGTTTTTT

J: TRBJ2-2
V: TRBV4-1
D: -
size: -
CDR3: CASSPAFISGTGELFF
DNA: TGCGCCAGCAGCCCTGCCTTCATTAGCGGTACCGGGGAGCTGTTTTTT

J: TRBJ1-4
V: TRBV7-2
D: TRBD1
size: few
CDR3: CASSLWGTDNEKLFF
DNA: TGTGCCAGCAGCTTATGGGGGACAGACAATGAAAAACTGTTTTTT

J: TRBJ1-5
V: TRBV6-5
D: -
size: -
CDR3: CASSYSVDSLQHF
DNA: TGTGCCAGCAGTTACTCAGTTGACAGCCTCCAGCATTTT

J: TRBJ2-1
V: TRBV12-2
D: -
size: -
CDR3: CASRLAGTSGNNEQFF
DNA: TGTGCAAGTCGCTTAGCTGGGACTAGCGGGAACAATGAGCAGTTCTTC

J: TRBJ2-3
V: TRBV29-1
D: -
size: -
CDR3: CSVAGALTDTQYF
DNA: TGCAGCGTTGCCGGAGCCCTCACAGATACGCAGTATTTT

J: TRBJ2-7
V: TRBV28
D: -
size: once
CDR3: CASSPGQSYEQYF
DNA: TGTGCCAGCAGCCCAGGACAGTCCTACGAGCAGTACTTC

J: TRBJ2-2
V: TRBV6-5
D: -
size: few
CDR3: CASSYWAGASGELFF
DNA: TGTGCCAGCAGTTACTGGGCAGGGGCATCCGGGGAGCTGTTTTTT

J: TRBJ1-2
V: TRBV4-1
D: -
size: -
CDR3: CASSQDRGTVYGYTF
DNA: TGCGCCAGCAGCCAAGATCGGGGAACGGTCTATGGCTACACCTTC

J: TRBJ2-1
V: TRBV7-3
D: TRBD2
size: -
CDR3: CASRLSGSDNEQFF
DNA: TGTGCCAGCCGTCTCAGCGGGAGCGACAATGAGCAGTTCTTC

J: TRBJ1-2
V: TRBV7-8
D: -
size: -
CDR3: CASSPQGSGYTF
DNA: TGTGCCAGCAGCCCCCAGGGGAGCGGCTACACCTTC

J: TRBJ2-7
V: TRBV14
D: TRBD1
size: -
CDR3: CASSQHGETGTDYEQYF
DNA: TGTGCCAGCAGCCAGCATGGAGAGACAGGGACCGACTACGAGCAGTACTTC

J: TRBJ1-4
V: TRBV5-4
D: TRBD1
size: -
CDR3: CASSLSGTGNEKLFF
DNA: TGTGCCAGCAGCTTGTCCGGGACAGGGAATGAAAAACTGTTTTTT

J: TRBJ1-5
V: TRBV15
D: -
size: -
CDR3: CATSRDASSNQPQHF
DNA: TGTGCCACCAGCAGAGATGCCAGTAGCAATCAGCCCCAGCATTTT

J: TRBJ2-7
V: TRBV6-5
D: TRBD1
size: -
CDR3: CASSYGTGDTYEQYF
DNA: TGTGCCAGCAGTTACGGGACAGGGGATACCTACGAGCAGTACTTC

J: TRBJ1-1
V: TRBV7-9
D: -
size: -
CDR3: CASSFDLTAKNTEAFF
DNA: TGTGCCAGCAGCTTCGATCTGACAGCAAAGAACACTGAAGCTTTCTTT

J: TRBJ1-5
V: TRBV6-2/TRBV6-3
D: -
size: -
CDR3: CASSYGQYSNQPQHF
DNA: TGTGCCAGCAGTTACGGGCAGTATAGCAATCAGCCCCAGCATTTT

J: TRBJ2-2
V: TRBV11-2
D: TRBD2
size: -
CDR3: CASSFGGSSTGELFF
DNA: TGTGCCAGCAGCTTCGGGGGGTCCTCTACCGGGGAGCTGTTTTTT

J: TRBJ1-6
V: TRBV18
D: -
size: -
CDR3: CASYPGPTGVNSPLHF
DNA: TGTGCCAGCTATCCCGGACCGACGGGGGTCAATTCACCCCTCCACTTT

J: TRBJ1-5
V: TRBV6-6
D: -
size: -
CDR3: CASSYFSSTGPQPQHF
DNA: TGTGCCAGCAGTTACTTCTCCTCAACAGGGCCTCAGCCCCAGCATTTT

J: TRBJ2-7
V: TRBV10-2
D: -
size: -
CDR3: CASAIMNSYEQYF
DNA: TGCGCCAGCGCTATCATGAACTCCTACGAGCAGTACTTC

J: TRBJ1-1
V: TRBV7-2
D: -
size: -
CDR3: CASSLGRNTEAFF
DNA: TGTGCCAGCAGCTTAGGCAGAAACACTGAAGCTTTCTTT

J: TRBJ1-1
V: TRBV12-5
D: TRBD1
size: -
CDR3: CASGLPRQGMNTEAFF
DNA: TGTGCTAGTGGTTTGCCCAGACAGGGGATGAACACTGAAGCTTTCTTT

J: TRBJ1-1
V: TRBV5-6
D: -
size: -
CDR3: CASSRPAGNTEAFF
DNA: TGTGCCAGCAGCCGCCCTGCAGGGAACACTGAAGCTTTCTTT

J: TRBJ1-1
V: TRBV6-6
D: TRBD1
size: -
CDR3: CASSDRGRKDGTEAFF
DNA: TGTGCCAGCAGCGACAGGGGGCGGAAAGACGGCACTGAAGCTTTCTTT

J: TRBJ2-5
V: TRBV28
D: TRBD2
size: -
CDR3: CASSLGLAGGSETQYF
DNA: TGTGCCAGCAGTTTAGGACTAGCGGGAGGTTCAGAGACCCAGTACTTC

J: TRBJ1-5
V: TRBV11-2
D: -
size: -
CDR3: CASSLVANSNQPQHF
DNA: TGTGCCAGCAGCTTAGTAGCTAATAGCAATCAGCCCCAGCATTTT

J: TRBJ2-7
V: TRBV5-1
D: TRBD1
size: -
CDR3: CASSDAGGKALEQYF
DNA: TGCGCCAGCAGCGATGCAGGGGGCAAAGCCCTCGAGCAGTACTTC

J: TRBJ1-2
V: TRBV15
D: -
size: -
CDR3: CATSREVYGYTF
DNA: TGTGCCACCAGCAGGGAGGTCTATGGCTACACCTTC

J: TRBJ1-5
V: TRBV9
D: TRBD1
size: -
CDR3: CASSASTGARQPQHF
DNA: TGTGCCAGCAGCGCGTCGACAGGGGCGAGACAGCCCCAGCATTTT

J: TRBJ1-5
V: TRBV3-1/TRBV3-2
D: -
size: -
CDR3: CASSVTGSNQPQHF
DNA: TGTGCCAGCAGCGTTACAGGGAGCAACCAGCCCCAGCATTTT

J: TRBJ2-7
V: TRBV20-1
D: TRBD2
size: -
CDR3: CSASRGLAGGLDF
DNA: TGCAGTGCTAGTAGGGGACTAGCGGGAGGACTGGACTTC

J: TRBJ2-7
V: TRBV11-2
D: TRBD2
size: -
CDR3: CASSSLAGGSYEQYF
DNA: TGTGCCAGCAGCTCACTAGCGGGAGGAAGCTACGAGCAGTACTTC

J: TRBJ1-4
V: TRBV6-5
D: TRBD1
size: -
CDR3: CASRYRDRVVEKLFF
DNA: TGTGCCAGCAGGTACCGGGACAGGGTAGTCGAAAAACTGTTTTTT

J: TRBJ2-7
V: TRBV19
D: TRBD2
size: -
CDR3: CASSIQSGSGGYEQYF
DNA: TGTGCCAGTAGTATACAAAGCGGGAGTGGCGGGTACGAGCAGTACTTC

J: TRBJ2-7
V: TRBV7-9
D: -
size: -
CDR3: CASSWDIREQYF
DNA: TGTGCCAGCAGCTGGGACATCCGCGAGCAGTACTTC

J: TRBJ1-2
V: TRBV29-1
D: -
size: once
CDR3: CSVERGNFYGYTF
DNA: TGCAGCGTTGAACGGGGAAACTTCTATGGCTACACCTTC

J: TRBJ1-1
V: TRBV20-1
D: -
size: -
CDR3: CSASTQGRGSAEAFF
DNA: TGCAGTGCTAGTACCCAGGGGCGCGGGTCCGCTGAAGCTTTCTTT